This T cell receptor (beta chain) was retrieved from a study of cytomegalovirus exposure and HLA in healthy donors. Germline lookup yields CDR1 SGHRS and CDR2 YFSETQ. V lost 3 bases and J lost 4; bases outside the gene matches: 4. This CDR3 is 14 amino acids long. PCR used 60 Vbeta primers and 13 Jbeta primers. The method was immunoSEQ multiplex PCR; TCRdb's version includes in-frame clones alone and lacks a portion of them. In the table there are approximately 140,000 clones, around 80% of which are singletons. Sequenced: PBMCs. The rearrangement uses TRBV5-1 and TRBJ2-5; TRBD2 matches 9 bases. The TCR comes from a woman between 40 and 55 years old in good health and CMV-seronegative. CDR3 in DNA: TGCGCCAGCAGCTCGCTAGCGGGAAGAGAGACCCAGTACTTC. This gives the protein CASSSLAGRETQYF. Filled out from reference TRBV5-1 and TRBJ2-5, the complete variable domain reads KAGVTQTPRYLIKTRGQQVTLSCSPISGHRSVSWYQQTPGQGLQFLFEYFSETQRNKGNFPGRFSGRQFSNSRSEMNVSTLELGDSALYLCASSSLAGRETQYFGPGTRLLVL.